The entry below describes one T cell receptor (beta chain). Its antigen is as yet unknown. The sample is drawn from a study of OX40 agonist ivuxolimab in advanced cancers. Whole-study context: At doses from 0.01 to 10 mg/kg, patients were given intravenous ivuxolimab every 2 weeks. Three partial responders included one hepatocellular carcinoma patient and two cutaneous melanoma patients. Study results and caveats: More expanded clones were seen, on average, in CD8+ T cells than in CD4+.

Data came from immunoSEQ multiplex PCR; TCRdb stores just in-frame clones and leaves some out. The data show about 45,000 clones, about 91% seen once. The germline CDR1 and CDR2 sequences are SQVTM and ANQGSEA. This CDR3 is 13 amino acids long. The V end was cut by 6 bases, the J end by 4 bases, with 15 bases between. The source of this sequence is an adult with an advanced solid tumor such as melanoma, head and neck, liver or kidney cancer. The V and J genes are TRBV29-1 and TRBJ1-2; D is unresolved. Sequenced here: CD4+ or CD8+ T cells sorted from blood, sampled in a trial of the OX40 agonist ivuxolimab. The CDR3 DNA sequence: TGCAGCGTGTGGCGCACAACCAGCTATGGCTACACCTTC. Its protein product is CSVWRTTSYGYTF.